This record covers a single T cell receptor (beta chain). This clone was observed once. Its target antigen remains unknown. Base quality data are lacking; no much larger clone is found one base away. This sample is drawn from a study of PD-L1 blockade in urothelial cancer (dated by TCRdb to 2016 to 2017). Describing the broader study: Every patient began therapy in the mid-2010s and was given atezolizumab 1,200 mg intravenously every 3 weeks. About 85% of the roughly 29 patients were identified as males with urothelial cancer of bladder origin, and a prior smoking history was reported by 18 of 29 patients. Patients had an ECOG performance status of 0 or 1 and had received between 0 and 3 prior chemotherapy regimens. Blood samples were analyzed at 3 weeks after treatment start (second dose) and at 6 weeks after treatment start. Blood samples gave median yields of around 140,000 T cells and tens of thousands of unique TCRs, along with a median clonality of around 0.08. The study, an exploratory multi-omic analysis, examined somatic, immune and clinical correlates of response to PD-L1 blockade with atezolizumab in urothelial cancer. Pretreatment tumor samples, along with matched peripheral blood collected serially before and after atezolizumab treatment, underwent TCR sequencing. Durable clinical benefit was defined as progression-free survival longer than 6 months, and TCR features were also tested against progression-free and overall survival. In the same patients who had TCR sequencing, pretreatment tumors also underwent whole exome sequencing and RNA sequencing. Durable clinical benefit was achieved by nine patients and was not achieved by 20 patients. Pretreatment blood TCR-seq was available for twenty-nine patients, at least one posttreatment blood collection was obtained for around 24 patients, and tumor TCR-seq was available for around 24 patients.

Study-wide findings and limitations: Because the sample size was small (n ≈ 31) and many exploratory analyses were performed, the results are intended to be hypothesis-generating. Improved progression-free and overall survival was associated with having pretreatment peripheral blood TCR clonality below the median. Among patients with durable benefit, tumor-associated TCR clones showed greater expansion in peripheral blood 3 weeks after treatment started (n ≈ 20, p = 0.022).

To estimate absolute template abundance from read counts, synthetic TCR analog templates were spiked into each PCR. TCRbeta CDR3 regions were amplified from genomic DNA with bias-controlled V and J gene primers using the immunoSEQ assay. Sequencing of rearranged TCRbeta segments was done at approximately 20X coverage. The authors processed their data as follows. Sequencing errors were corrected by clustering, and CDR3s were annotated against IMGT so that V, D and J genes could be assigned. Downstream analyses used only productive TCRbeta rearrangements and left out out-of-frame or stop-codon sequences. Clonality was calculated as one minus the Shannon entropy normalized by the log of the number of unique productive sequences. Clones differing between time points or between blood and tumor were identified by Fisher's exact test with Benjamini-Hochberg correction at adjusted p below 0.01. TCRdb obtained this table from immuneACCESS and retained in-frame rearrangements with V and J assigned. These tables miss some clones; where compared with another copy, unresolved V genes account for less than half of the shortfall, and the remainder is unexplained. V, J and clone size derive from that table, while D and trimming were established from the DNA sequence. In all, the sample holds 45,000 or so clones, and roughly 86% of those were seen once. Of the sample, around 2.9% is held by the ten largest clones.

A cohort of more than 25 patients with locally advanced or metastatic urothelial carcinoma, treated at Memorial Sloan Kettering on a trial protocol, was included. Peripheral blood mononuclear cells were collected pretreatment and during treatment, at between 1 and 8 total time points per patient. The Qiagen DNeasy Blood extraction kit was used to purify genomic DNA from total PBMCs and tumor samples. PBMCs were collected pretreatment and during treatment and were isolated and stored as previously described. The source was PBMCs, collected around atezolizumab (anti-PD-L1) treatment. The TCR was taken from a man between 65 and 79 years old with urothelial cancer.

The DNA sequence is as follows: TGTGCCACCAAAACCCCGGGACAGGTTTATGGCTACACCTTC. The resulting protein is CATKTPGQVYGYTF. In this chain, TRBV28 is recombined with TRBJ1-2, with 8 bases matching TRBD1. Germline trimming: 10 bases from V, 5 bases from J; junction bases outside gene matches: 12. CDR1 and CDR2, per the germline V gene, are MDHEN and SYDVKM. Including the terminal cysteine and phenylalanine, the CDR3 comprises 14 residues. The entry retains the CDR3 DNA only, 42 bases that are in frame from base 1.